The 4 T cell receptor beta chains given below trace back to one sample, sequenced in a study of shared clonotypes between healthy human individuals (dated by TCRdb to 2019 to 2021). Libraries were prepared through the immunoSEQ multiplex PCR assay. TCRdb's version of the immuneACCESS table is confined to in-frame rearrangements and falls short of the full clone set. An unresolved V gene accounts for under half of the shortfall where checked; the remainder is of unknown origin. This sample gives hundreds of thousands of clones in total; approximately 80% of them show up just once. The ten largest clones represent around 12% of the sample. The sample comprised PBMCs. The receptors were sampled from a middle-aged woman in good health. Some clones in this sample may be carry-over from other donors' samples.

The chain has TRBV11-1 and TRBJ2-7; TRBD1 matches at 7 bases. Looked up from germline, CDR1 is SGHAT and CDR2 is FQDESV (reference sequence). CDR3 length: 17 amino acids. The J segment lost 0 bases and the V segment lost 4 bases, leaving 12 bases of the junction unmatched. The CDR3 DNA follows: TGTGCCAGCAGCTCTTTGGGTTGGGGACAGATCTCCTACGAGCAGTACTTC. Amino acid sequence: CASSSLGWGQISYEQYF. Complete variable domain (other parts from reference TRBV11-1 and TRBJ2-7): EAEVAQSPRYKITEKSQAVAFWCDPISGHATLYWYRQILGQGPELLVQFQDESVVDDSQLPKDRFSAERLKGVDSTLKIQPAELGDSAMYLCASSSLGWGQISYEQYFGPGTRLTVT.

V usage is TRBV2 and J usage is TRBJ1-4, with TRBD1 identical over 10 bases. Germline trimming cut 6 bases from V and 8 bases from J; bases unmatched to any gene: 9. The germline V gene has CDR1 SNHLY and CDR2 FYNNEI. This CDR3 is 15 amino acids long. This CDR3 reads CASSPGTGEGEKLFF. Here the CDR3 DNA reads TGTGCCAGCAGCCCCGGGACAGGGGAAGGGGAAAAACTGTTTTTT.

The J gene is TRBJ2-2, the V gene TRBV27; possibly TRBD2 for D (6 bases). The CDR3 loop spans 15 amino acids. Trimming stripped 7 bases from V and 2 bases from J, with 14 bases between. CDR1 is MNHEY and CDR2 is SMNVEV in the germline V gene (reference sequence). The CDR3 bases are TGTGCCAGCACCCCCTGGGGGGAAAACACCGGGGAGCTGTTTTTT. The encoded protein is CASTPWGENTGELFF.

Of note for this clone: This sample also contains other DNA sequences that code for the same CDR3. This chain joins TRBV27 and TRBJ2-3, with D unresolved. The CDR3 consists of 13 residues. Trimming removed 3 bases from V and 4 bases from J, with 8 bases in between. Germline V gene sequence: CDR1 MNHEY, CDR2 SMNVEV (reference sequence). The CDR3: CASSFSGADTQYF. CDR3 nucleotide sequence: TGTGCCAGCAGTTTCTCTGGGGCAGATACGCAGTATTTT.